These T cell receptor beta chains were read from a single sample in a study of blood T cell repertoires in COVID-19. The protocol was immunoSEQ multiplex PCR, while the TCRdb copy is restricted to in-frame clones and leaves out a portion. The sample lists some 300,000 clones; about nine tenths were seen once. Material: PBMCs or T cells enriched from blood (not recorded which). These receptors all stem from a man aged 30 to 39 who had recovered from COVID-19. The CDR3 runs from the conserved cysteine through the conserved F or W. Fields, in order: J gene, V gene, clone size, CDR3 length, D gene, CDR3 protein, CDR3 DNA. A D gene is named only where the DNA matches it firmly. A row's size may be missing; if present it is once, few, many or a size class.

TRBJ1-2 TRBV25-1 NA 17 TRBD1 CASSEYVTGKFGYGYTF TGTGCCAGCAGTGAATATGTGACAGGGAAGTTTGGGTATGGCTACACCTTC
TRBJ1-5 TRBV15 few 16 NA CATSISGVGSNQPQHF TGTGCCACCAGTATTTCAGGGGTCGGGAGCAATCAGCCCCAGCATTTT
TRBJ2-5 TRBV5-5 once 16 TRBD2 CASSPTMTGGRETQYF TGTGCCAGCAGCCCAACCATGACGGGGGGGAGAGAGACCCAGTACTTC
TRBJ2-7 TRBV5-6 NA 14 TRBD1 CASSLYRGTYEQYF TGTGCCAGCAGCTTGTACAGGGGGACCTACGAGCAGTACTTC
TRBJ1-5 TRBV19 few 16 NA CASSINRFTSNQPQHF TGTGCCAGTAGTATTAACAGGTTTACTAGCAATCAGCCCCAGCATTTT
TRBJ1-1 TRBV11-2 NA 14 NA CASSSGWAGTEAFF TGTGCCAGCAGTTCAGGATGGGCAGGCACTGAAGCTTTCTTT
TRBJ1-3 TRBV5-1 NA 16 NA CASSWGHPNSGNTIYF TGCGCCAGCAGCTGGGGACACCCGAACTCTGGAAACACCATATATTTT
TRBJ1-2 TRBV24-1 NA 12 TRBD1 CATSGQGDGYTF TGTGCCACCAGCGGACAGGGCGATGGCTACACCTTC
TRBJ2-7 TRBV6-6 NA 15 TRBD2 CASSSGLAGTYEQYF TGTGCCAGCAGTTCCGGACTAGCGGGAACCTACGAGCAGTACTTC
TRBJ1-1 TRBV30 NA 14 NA CAWLHRTGNTEAFF TGTGCCTGGCTACATCGGACGGGAAACACTGAAGCTTTCTTT
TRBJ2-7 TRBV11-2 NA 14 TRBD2 CASSSFSGSDEQYF TGTGCCAGCAGCTCTTTTAGCGGGAGCGACGAGCAGTACTTC
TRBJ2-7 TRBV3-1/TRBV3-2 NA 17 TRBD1 CASSQDKQGAYSYEQYF TGTGCCAGCAGCCAAGACAAACAGGGGGCGTACTCCTACGAGCAGTACTTC
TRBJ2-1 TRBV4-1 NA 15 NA CASSQLRRGGNEQFF TGCGCCAGCAGCCAGCTCCGAAGGGGAGGCAATGAGCAGTTCTTC
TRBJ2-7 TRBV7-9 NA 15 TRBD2 CASSPGTSASYEQYF TGTGCCAGCAGCCCCGGGACTAGCGCTTCCTACGAGCAGTACTTC
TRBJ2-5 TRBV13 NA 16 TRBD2 CASRPPRLAGQETQYF TGTGCCAGCAGACCCCCCCGACTAGCGGGCCAAGAGACCCAGTACTTC
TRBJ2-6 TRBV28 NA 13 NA CASSFYGANVLTF TGTGCCAGCAGTTTTTATGGGGCCAACGTCCTGACTTTC
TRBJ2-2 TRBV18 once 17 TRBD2 CASSPSAGGPFTGELFF TGTGCCAGCTCACCTTCAGCGGGAGGGCCATTCACCGGGGAGCTGTTTTTT
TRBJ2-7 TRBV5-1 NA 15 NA CASSLVGGETYEQYF TGCGCCAGCAGCTTGGTTGGCGGCGAAACCTACGAGCAGTACTTC
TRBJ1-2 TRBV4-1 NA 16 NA CASSQGRGRGDYGYTF TGCGCCAGCAGCCAAGGCAGGGGTCGGGGCGACTATGGCTACACCTTC
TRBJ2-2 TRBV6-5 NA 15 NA CASRFPGQNTGELFF TGTGCCAGCAGGTTCCCGGGACAGAACACCGGGGAGCTGTTTTTT
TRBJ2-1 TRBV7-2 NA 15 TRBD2 CASSLGLAGLEEQFF TGTGCCAGCAGCCTAGGACTAGCGGGATTAGAGGAGCAGTTCTTC
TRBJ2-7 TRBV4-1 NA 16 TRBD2 CASSQDRREGLYEQYF TGCGCCAGCAGCCAAGATAGGCGGGAGGGCCTCTACGAGCAGTACTTC
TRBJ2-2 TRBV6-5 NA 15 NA CASRPRLANTGELFF TGTGCCAGCAGACCCAGACTAGCGAACACCGGGGAGCTGTTTTTT
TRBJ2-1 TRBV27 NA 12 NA CASRVAVDEQFF TGTGCCAGCAGGGTAGCGGTGGATGAGCAGTTCTTC